This entry lists 8 T cell receptor beta chains sequenced from one sample in a study of blood T cells in healthy people across ages. A second about 6 to 12 cycle PCR used barcoded and J-beta primers. TCRdb used MiXCR to reprocess the 5' RACE reads, holding one entry per CDR3 protein. The table lists fewer than 2,000,000 distinct CDR3 sequences, about two fifths of them singletons. The sequencing input was blood. The source of these receptors is a human donor in good health.

The rearrangement joins TRBV7-9 to TRBJ1-5; 9 bases line up with TRBD1. Germline CDR1 SEHNR, CDR2 FQNEAQ (reference sequence). This CDR3 contains 14 residues. V trimming: 4 bases; J trimming: 6 bases; junction bases outside the gene matches: 4. CDR3: CASSSPGQGQPQHF. The CDR3 DNA reads TGTGCCAGCAGCTCGCCGGGACAGGGTCAGCCCCAGCATTTT. Drawing the rest from reference TRBV7-9 and TRBJ1-5, the complete variable domain is DTGVSQNPRHKITKRGQNVTFRCDPISEHNRLYWYRQTLGQGPEFLTYFQNEAQLEKSRLLSDRFSAERPKGSFSTLEIQRTEQGDSAMYLCASSSPGQGQPQHFGDGTRLSIL.

The chain recombines TRBV11-1 with TRBJ2-1; D uncertain. The CDR3 totals 15 residues. V shed 4 bases and J shed 4 bases, with 14 bases lying between them. Germline V gene lookup returns CDR1 SGHAT and CDR2 FQDESV (reference sequence). This CDR3 is CASSSNGQSYNEQFF. Written as DNA, the CDR3 is TGTGCCAGCAGCTCCAACGGGCAAAGTTACAATGAGCAGTTCTTC.

The chain combines TRBV7-2 with TRBJ2-1; 11 positions agree with TRBD1. Unmatched junction bases numbered 8, after V lost 3 bases and J lost 7 bases. This CDR3 is 16 amino acids long. The germline V gene encodes CDR1 SGHTA and CDR2 FQGNSA. Here the CDR3 DNA reads TGTGCCAGCAGCTTTTCCGGGACAGGGGGTCAGAATGAGCAGTTCTTC. Protein product: CASSFSGTGGQNEQFF.

A note on this clonotype: Sequence at one end of the junction differs from germline and may be a read error. V usage is TRBV12-3 or TRBV12-4 and J usage is TRBJ2-2; no reliable D call. This CDR3 has 15 amino acids. The CDR3 sequence is CTSSFGSVGTGELFF. The CDR3 coding sequence is TGTACCAGCAGTTTCGGAAGCGTTGGCACCGGGGAGCTGTTTTTT.

This clonotype was picked up many times. The gene calls are TRBV29-1 and TRBJ1-2; TRBD1 matches at 8 bases. Germline V CDR1 and CDR2: SQVTM, ANQGSEA. V shed 6 bases and J 7 bases; nucleotides not matched to a gene: 4. The length of the CDR3 is 11 residues. The CDR3 sequence: CSVGQGRGYTF. CDR3 nucleotide sequence: TGCAGCGTAGGACAGGGTCGTGGCTACACCTTC.

This clonotype turned up a few times. The rearrangement joins TRBV6-1 to TRBJ2-1; the match to TRBD1 covers 8 bases. Germline trimming cut 7 bases from V and 2 bases from J; bases unmatched to any gene: 7. Germline V gene sequence: CDR1 MNHNS, CDR2 SASEGT. CDR3 length: 15 amino acids. The CDR3 DNA follows: TGTGCCAGCACCTTACAGGGGGACCCCTACAATGAGCAGTTCTTC. The encoded protein is CASTLQGDPYNEQFF.

The chain combines TRBV20-1 with TRBJ1-2, with D unresolved. The germline V gene has CDR1 DFQATT and CDR2 SNEGSKA (reference sequence). Trimming took off 3 bases at V and 4 bases at J, with 12 bases between the two ends. This CDR3 spans 13 amino acids. The CDR3 region is CSARAQEIYGYTF. Here the CDR3 DNA reads TGCAGTGCTAGGGCGCAGGAGATCTATGGCTACACCTTC.

J is TRBJ2-5 and V is TRBV20-1; D tentatively reads TRBD1 or TRBD2 (5 bases each). The DNA end lines up better with TRBJ2-7; the J call may be wrong. Germline V gene sequence: CDR1 DFQATT, CDR2 SNEGSKA (reference sequence). The CDR3 contains 13 residues. DNA for the CDR3: TGCAGTGCTAACCTAGATGGGGGCTACGAGCAGTACTTC. Translation gives CSANLDGGYEQYF.